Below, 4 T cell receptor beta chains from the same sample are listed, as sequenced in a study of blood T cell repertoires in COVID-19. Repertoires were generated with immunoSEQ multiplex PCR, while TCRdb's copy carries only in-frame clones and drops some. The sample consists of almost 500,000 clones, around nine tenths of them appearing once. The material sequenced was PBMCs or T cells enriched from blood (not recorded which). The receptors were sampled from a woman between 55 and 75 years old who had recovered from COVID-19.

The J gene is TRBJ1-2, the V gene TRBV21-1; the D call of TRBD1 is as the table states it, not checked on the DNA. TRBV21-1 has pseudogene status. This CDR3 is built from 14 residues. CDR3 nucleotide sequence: TGTGCCAGCAGCAAATTCCGGACAGGGGAAGGCTACACCTTC. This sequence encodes CASSKFRTGEGYTF.

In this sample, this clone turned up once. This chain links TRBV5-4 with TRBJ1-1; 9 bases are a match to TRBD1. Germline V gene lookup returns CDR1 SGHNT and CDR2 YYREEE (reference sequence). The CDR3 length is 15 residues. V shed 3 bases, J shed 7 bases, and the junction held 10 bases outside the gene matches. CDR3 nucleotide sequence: TGTGCCAGCAGCTCCCAGACAGGGGGTGGGGGTGAAGCTTTCTTT. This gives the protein CASSSQTGGGGEAFF. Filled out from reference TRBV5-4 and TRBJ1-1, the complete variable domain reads ETGVTQSPTHLIKTRGQQVTLRCSSQSGHNTVSWYQQALGQGPQFIFQYYREEENGRGNFPPRFSGLQFPNYSSELNVNALELDDSALYLCASSSQTGGGGEAFFGQGTRLTVV.

In DNA, the CDR3 is TGTGCCAGCAGCCCAAGGAGGGCTAGCGGGGGAAACAATGAGCAGTTCTTC. This codes for CASSPRRASGGNNEQFF. The V call is TRBV7-9, the J call TRBJ2-1; 10 bases are shared with TRBD2. This CDR3 is 17 amino acids long. Germline V gives CDR1 SEHNR, CDR2 FQNEAQ (reference sequence). The J segment lost 5 bases and the V segment lost 5 bases, leaving 12 bases of the junction unmatched.

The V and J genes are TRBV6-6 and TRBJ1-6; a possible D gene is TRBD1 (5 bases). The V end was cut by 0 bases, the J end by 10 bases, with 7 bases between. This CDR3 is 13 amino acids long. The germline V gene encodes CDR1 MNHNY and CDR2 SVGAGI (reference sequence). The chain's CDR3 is CASSYSQGSPLHF. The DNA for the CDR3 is TGTGCCAGCAGTTACTCGCAGGGCTCACCCCTCCACTTT.